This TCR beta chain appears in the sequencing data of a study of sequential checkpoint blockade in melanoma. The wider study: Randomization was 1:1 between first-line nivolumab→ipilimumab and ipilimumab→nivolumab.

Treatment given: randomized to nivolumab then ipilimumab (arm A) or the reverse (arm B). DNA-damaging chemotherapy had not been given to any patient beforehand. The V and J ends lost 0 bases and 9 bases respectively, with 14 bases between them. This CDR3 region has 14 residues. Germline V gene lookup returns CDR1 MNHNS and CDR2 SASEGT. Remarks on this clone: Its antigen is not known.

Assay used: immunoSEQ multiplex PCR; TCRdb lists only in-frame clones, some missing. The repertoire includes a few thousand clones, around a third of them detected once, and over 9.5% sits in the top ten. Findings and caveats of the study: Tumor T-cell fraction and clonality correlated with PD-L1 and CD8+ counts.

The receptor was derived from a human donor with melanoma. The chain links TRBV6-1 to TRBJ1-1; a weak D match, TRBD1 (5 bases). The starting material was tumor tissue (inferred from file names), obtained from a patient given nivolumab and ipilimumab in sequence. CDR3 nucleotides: TGTGCCAGCAGTGAAGCGCGGGGCGGTAGACAAGCTTTCTTT. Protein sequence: CASSEARGGRQAFF.